This record looks at one T cell receptor beta chain sequence and its context. This entry is derived from a study of shared clonotypes between healthy human individuals. Clones were read by immunoSEQ multiplex PCR, and TCRdb kept only the in-frame ones, dropping some. The data hold 90,000 to 130,000 clones, with roughly two thirds observed a single time. This CDR3 spans 13 amino acids. Germline V CDR1 and CDR2: LNHDA, SQIVND (reference sequence). V gave up 3 bases and J gave up 7 bases, with 12 bases separating them. The rearrangement joins TRBV19 to TRBJ1-2; no clear D gene. The TCR comes from a woman under 40 in good health. Sequencing was carried out using memory CD8+ T cells sorted from blood. Subset in this sample: CD45RO+ cells pooled with CCR7-negative TemRA cells. CDR3 residues: CASSITGSGGYTF. CDR3 bases: TGTGCCAGTAGTATCACGGGCTCCGGTGGCTACACCTTC.